This TCR beta chain was obtained from a study of human T cells and chemical hapten exposure. Each CDR3 protein is one row after TCRdb ran MiXCR on the 5' RACE reads. Here the sample spans 110,000 or so distinct CDR3 sequences, approximately 20% being singletons. The germline V gene encodes CDR1 SGHTA and CDR2 FQGNSA. This CDR3 is built from 20 residues. V shed 2 bases and J 1 base; nucleotides not matched to a gene: 12. Unfractionated whole blood was the source of the extracted total RNA. The clonotype originates from a human donor in good health. The chain has TRBV7-2 and TRBJ2-3; TRBD2 matches 13 bases. The CDR3 loop reads CASSLSASLAGGLGTDTQYF. In nucleotides, the CDR3 is TGTGCCAGCAGCTTAAGCGCTTCACTAGCGGGAGGGTTGGGCACAGATACGCAGTATTTT.